These T cell receptor beta chains were read from a single sample in a study of post-analysis software for immune sequencing data. TCRdb analysed the PCR reads with MiXCR anew, one entry per CDR3 protein. The data hold 650,000 to 850,000 distinct CDR3 sequences, with roughly 50% observed a single time. The sequencing input was blood. These receptors all come from a girl between 5 and 17 years old with multiple sclerosis. CDR3s include the opening cysteine and the closing phenylalanine or tryptophan. D genes are given only for firm matches. Clone size is not always given. Where it is, it says once, few, many or a class for expanded clones.

v_gene	d_gene	abundance	j_gene	CDR3aa	CDR3nt
TRBV29-1	TRBD1	.	TRBJ2-3	CSVGTVTDTQYF	TGCAGCGTAGGGACAGTCACAGATACGCAGTATTTT
TRBV21-1	.	.	TRBJ2-2	CASSINRANTGELFF	TGTGCCAGCAGCATCAACAGGGCGAACACCGGGGAGCTGTTTTTT
TRBV6-5	.	.	TRBJ2-7	CASATGEGYEQYF	TGTGCCAGCGCCACAGGGGAGGGCTACGAGCAGTACTTC
TRBV20-1	TRBD1	.	TRBJ1-2	CSALGQTGGLVYGYTF	TGCAGTGCCCTAGGGCAGACAGGGGGCTTGGTCTACGGCTACACCTTC
TRBV4-1	.	.	TRBJ2-7	CASSQGVTSYEQYF	TGCGCCAGCAGCCAAGGAGTCACCTCCTACGAGCAGTACTTC
TRBV9	.	.	TRBJ2-5	CASSSSGPNLETQYF	TGTGCCAGCAGCTCGAGCGGGCCAAACCTAGAGACCCAGTACTTC
TRBV3-1	TRBD1	.	TRBJ1-2	CASSDRATWGYTF	TGTGCCAGCAGCGACAGGGCTACTTGGGGCTACACCTTC
TRBV7-3	.	.	TRBJ2-1	CASSPWTSMYNEQFF	TGTGCCAGCAGCCCCTGGACAAGCATGTACAATGAGCAGTTCTTC
TRBV6-5	TRBD2	few	TRBJ2-5	CASSLLAGAETQYF	TGTGCCAGCAGTTTACTAGCGGGAGCGGAGACCCAGTACTTC
TRBV7-2	.	few	TRBJ2-3	CASSLRQNTDTQYF	TGTGCCAGCAGCTTAAGACAGAACACAGATACGCAGTATTTT
TRBV7-9	.	once	TRBJ2-3	CASSLPTAAHTDTQYF	TGTGCCAGCAGCCTCCCGACCGCGGCACACACAGATACGCAGTATTTT
TRBV18	TRBD2	.	TRBJ2-1	CASSPNQAGGPPNEQFF	TGTGCCAGCTCACCGAACCAAGCGGGAGGGCCTCCCAATGAGCAGTTCTTC
TRBV21-1	.	.	TRBJ2-3	CASSARRGGARTDTQYF	TGTGCCAGCAGCGCCCGAAGGGGGGGGGCTCGCACAGATACGCAGTATTTT
TRBV7-2	.	few	TRBJ1-2	CASSLDSRGGYTF	TGTGCCAGCAGCTTAGATAGCAGGGGTGGCTACACCTTC
TRBV12-3/TRBV12-4	.	many	TRBJ2-5	CASSPPGRETQYF	TGTGCCAGCAGTCCTCCAGGGAGGGAGACCCAGTACTTC
TRBV6-4	.	few	TRBJ2-7	CARISGEQYF	TGTGCCAGGATCTCAGGGGAGCAGTACTTC
TRBV11-1	.	.	TRBJ2-5	CASSWIAGETQYF	TGTGCCAGCAGCTGGATTGCGGGGGAGACCCAGTACTTC
TRBV12-3/TRBV12-4	.	.	TRBJ1-1	CASATGVNTEAFF	TGTGCCAGCGCGACAGGCGTGAACACTGAAGCTTTCTTT
TRBV24-1	.	.	TRBJ2-7	CATSARGASYEQYF	TGTGCCACCAGTGCCAGGGGAGCCTCCTACGAGCAGTACTTC
TRBV20-1	.	.	TRBJ2-1	CSARRRLAPDNEQFF	TGCAGTGCTAGAAGGCGGTTAGCTCCGGACAATGAGCAGTTCTTC
TRBV28	TRBD1	.	TRBJ2-7	CASSLLGQVSYEQYF	TGTGCCAGCAGTTTATTAGGACAGGTTTCCTACGAGCAGTACTTC
TRBV20-1	.	few	TRBJ1-1	CSATLWGPMNTEAFF	TGCAGTGCTACCCTCTGGGGTCCCATGAACACTGAAGCTTTCTTT